This TCR beta chain came from a study of blood T cell repertoires in COVID-19. Using immunoSEQ multiplex PCR, the repertoire was profiled, and TCRdb retains in-frame clones only, with some absent. The sample lists 250,000 to 400,000 clones; roughly nine tenths were seen once. The CDR3 has 13 amino acids. Looked up from germline, CDR1 is SGHTA and CDR2 is FQGNSA. V gave up 6 bases and J gave up 2 bases, with 9 bases separating them. This clonotype was sampled from a woman in her twenties or thirties with COVID-19, enrolled during active disease. The sample was peripheral blood. The chain has TRBV7-2 and TRBJ2-3; D is ambiguous. The CDR3 coding sequence is TGTGCCAGCAGTACAGAGTACACAGATACGCAGTATTTT. Translation: CASSTEYTDTQYF.